This note documents a single T cell receptor beta chain sequence. Within the sample, other DNA sequences also encode this same CDR3. In the original workflow: Nucleated cell counts were estimated from reference gene primer amplification. Here immunoSEQ multiplex PCR was the method, and the copy in TCRdb shows in-frame clones only, minus some. V and J calls and clone size follow that table, whereas D and trimming were derived from the DNA. The sample includes about 190,000 clones, over 80% of them seen just once. The sample comes from a study of blood T cell repertoires in COVID-19. As for the study in general: Acute and convalescent COVID-19 samples came from the United States, Italy and Spain. Nucleic acid was either cDNA or gDNA, and it came from T cells, B-cell-depleted T cells, or PBMCs.

The CDR3 has 10 amino acids. The V and J ends lost 6 bases and 7 bases respectively, with 6 bases between them. Germline V gene data show CDR1 as SNHLY and CDR2 as FYNNEI. Input material: peripheral blood. The TCR originated in a woman in her thirties or forties with acute or convalescent COVID-19. The chain combines TRBV2 with TRBJ1-1; no clear D. The CDR3 sequence is CASSSGEAFF. Written as DNA, the CDR3 is TGTGCCAGCAGCTCAGGTGAAGCTTTCTTT.